Listed below are T cell receptor beta chains from one sample, sequenced in a study of blood T cells in healthy people across ages. TCRdb itself ran the 5' RACE reads through MiXCR, one entry per CDR3 protein. The sample has fewer than 900,000 distinct CDR3 sequences; roughly 41% are singletons. The specimen sequenced was blood. The receptors originated from a woman aged 55-75 years in good health. Each CDR3 is given with its conserved first and last residue. Each record gives: V gene, clone size, D gene, J gene, CDR3 protein, CDR3 DNA. A D gene is named only where the DNA matches it firmly. Clone size is not always given. Where it is, it says once, few, many or a class for expanded clones.

>TRBV5-1|few|-|TRBJ2-7
CASSLEAGRGPEQYF
TGCGCCAGCAGCTTGGAGGCAGGGCGGGGGCCCGAGCAGTACTTC
>TRBV11-1|-|-|TRBJ2-5
CASSLDSGHGETQYF
TGTGCCAGCAGCTTAGATTCAGGGCATGGAGAGACCCAGTACTTC
>TRBV12-3/TRBV12-4|-|-|TRBJ2-1
CASSFVVSMGNEQFF
TGTGCCAGCAGTTTTGTGGTCTCAATGGGGAATGAGCAGTTCTTC
>TRBV24-1|-|-|TRBJ2-7
CATSDPGLSSYEQYF
TGTGCCACCAGTGATCCGGGACTCAGCTCCTACGAGCAGTACTTC
>TRBV4-2|-|TRBD2|TRBJ2-7
CASSQDSVPQRGIYEQYF
TGTGCCAGCAGCCAAGATTCGGTCCCCCAGCGGGGGATCTACGAGCAGTACTTC
>TRBV5-1|many|-|TRBJ2-1
CASSLVERPEQFF
TGCGCCAGCAGCTTGGTGGAACGACCCGAGCAGTTCTTC
>TRBV6-6|-|TRBD1|TRBJ2-7
CASKPRDSSYEQYF
TGTGCCAGTAAACCTAGGGACAGCTCCTACGAGCAGTACTTC
>TRBV29-1|once|TRBD2|TRBJ2-2
CSVPGLAGATGELFF
TGCAGCGTTCCCGGACTAGCGGGAGCTACCGGGGAGCTGTTTTTT
>TRBV4-2|-|TRBD1|TRBJ1-2
CASSQEGSGGYGYTF
TGTGCCAGCAGCCAAGAAGGGTCAGGGGGCTATGGCTACACCTTC
>TRBV27|-|-|TRBJ2-6
CASSLRGAFFSGANVLTF
TGTGCCAGCAGTTTAAGGGGGGCGTTCTTCTCTGGGGCCAACGTCCTGACTTTC
>TRBV7-2|few|TRBD1|TRBJ2-4
CASSLEGTGGNIQYF
TGTGCCAGCAGCTTAGAGGGGACAGGGGGGAACATTCAGTACTTC
>TRBV10-2|-|TRBD2|TRBJ2-7
CASRPTSGEQYF
TGCGCCAGCAGGCCGACTAGCGGCGAGCAGTACTTC
>TRBV25-1|-|-|TRBJ1-6
CASSVVTGHNSPLHF
TGTGCCAGCAGTGTAGTGACAGGCCATAATTCACCCCTCCACTTT
>TRBV5-1|few|TRBD1|TRBJ2-5
CASSFGTDQETQYF
TGCGCCAGCAGCTTCGGGACAGACCAAGAGACCCAGTACTTC